A single sample gave rise to the 5 T cell receptor beta chains below, sequenced in a study of blood T cell repertoires in COVID-19 (dated by TCRdb to 2020 to 2022). Preparation of the library involved the immunoSEQ multiplex PCR assay. TCRdb's version of the immuneACCESS table is confined to in-frame rearrangements and falls short of the full clone set. An unresolved V gene accounts for under half of the shortfall where checked; the remainder is of unknown origin. A total of 250,000 to 300,000 clones appear in this sample, about 91% of them only once. Around 4.6% of the sample is held by the ten biggest clonotypes. The material sequenced was peripheral blood. The receptors come from a woman in her forties who had recovered from COVID-19.

V usage is TRBV6-4 and J usage is TRBJ2-2; a possible D gene is TRBD1 (5 bases). V dropped 5 bases and J dropped 4 bases, with 17 bases sitting between them. Germline CDR1 and CDR2: MRHNA and SNTAGT. The CDR3 totals 16 residues. In DNA form, the CDR3 reads TGTGCCAGCAGTCCTCAGGGAAGTAGAATCACCGGGGAGCTGTTTTTT. Its translation: CASSPQGSRITGELFF.

The chain is built from TRBV12-3 or TRBV12-4 and TRBJ2-7; weak D call: TRBD1 (6 bases). V dropped 6 bases and J dropped 4 bases, with 13 bases sitting between them. This CDR3 is 13 amino acids long. CDR3 residues: CASRQQGTYEQYF. The CDR3 nucleotides read TGTGCCAGCAGGCAACAGGGTACATACGAGCAGTACTTC.

The gene calls are TRBV12-3 or TRBV12-4 and TRBJ2-1; the D is unclear. The CDR3 is 13 residues long. The germline V and J ends were trimmed by 3 bases and 13 bases, with 16 bases remaining between them. The CDR3 region is CASSFDSPPKQFF. As DNA, the CDR3 is TGTGCCAGCAGTTTCGACTCTCCCCCTAAACAGTTCTTC.

The rearrangement links TRBV28 to TRBJ1-4; no clear D gene. This CDR3 has 16 residues. V was clipped by 4 bases and J by 0 bases, with 12 bases between them. Germline CDR1 MDHEN, CDR2 SYDVKM. CDR3 DNA sequence: TGTGCCAGCAGTTGGGAGGACGGAGCAACTAATGAAAAACTGTTTTTT. This sequence encodes CASSWEDGATNEKLFF. The variable domain in full, completed from reference TRBV28 and TRBJ1-4, reads DVKVTQSSRYLVKRTGEKVFLECVQDMDHENMFWYRQDPGLGLRLIYFSYDVKMKEKGDIPEGYSVSREKKERFSLILESASTNQTSMYLCASSWEDGATNEKLFFGSGTQLSVL.

This clone was counted a single time. The V call is TRBV6-5, the J call TRBJ2-2, with D perhaps TRBD2 (6 bases). This CDR3 has 11 amino acids. Per germline, CDR1 MNHEY and CDR2 SVGAGI. V was trimmed by 11 bases and J by 8 bases, leaving 12 bases between them. CDR3 loop: CAVEGTGELFF. In DNA form, the CDR3 reads TGTGCCGTGGAGGGGACGGGGGAGCTGTTTTTT.